The rows below give T cell receptor beta chains drawn from one sample of a study of T cells in tumors and immune-related adverse events. Repertoires were generated with immunoSEQ multiplex PCR, while TCRdb's copy carries only in-frame clones and drops some. This repertoire shows approximately 4,600 clones, 65% found once; its top ten account for about 6.1%. The material sequenced was gut tissue, taken from a patient treated with anti-PD-1 therapy. The origin of the receptors is a female donor with metastatic renal cell carcinoma. CDR3s include the opening cysteine and the closing phenylalanine or tryptophan. D genes are given only for firm matches. A row's size may be missing; if present it is once, few, many or a size class.

DNA,CDR3,J,D,V,size
TGTGCCAGCAGCTTAGTAGGACAACGCCAAGAGACCCAGTACTTC,CASSLVGQRQETQYF,TRBJ2-5,.,TRBV5-5,.
TGTGCCAGCAGCTTAGCCCTACTAGCGGACACCGGGGAGCTGTTTTTT,CASSLALLADTGELFF,TRBJ2-2,TRBD2,TRBV11-2,.
TGTGCCAGCAGTTACTCATATACGCAGTATTTT,CASSYSYTQYF,TRBJ2-3,.,TRBV6-8,.
TGTGCCAGCAGCTTGTTGGGACAGGGCTATCAGCCCCAGCATTTT,CASSLLGQGYQPQHF,TRBJ1-5,TRBD1,TRBV5-8,.
TGTGCCAGCAGCAAAGTCTCCGGATTAGATACGCAGTATTTT,CASSKVSGLDTQYF,TRBJ2-3,.,TRBV21-1,.
TGTGCCGGAGGGGTGTCTGGGGCCAACGTCCTGACTTTC,CAGGVSGANVLTF,TRBJ2-6,.,TRBV30,.
TGTGCCAGCAGCTCTGGACGAGGATACAATCAGCCCCAGCATTTT,CASSSGRGYNQPQHF,TRBJ1-5,.,TRBV7-8,.
TGTGCCAGCAGTCCAGCGGGGGCGAACTATGGCTACACCTTC,CASSPAGANYGYTF,TRBJ1-2,.,TRBV28,.
TGCGCCAGCAGCCCGGAGGGGGGGATGAGTCAGCCCCAGCATTTT,CASSPEGGMSQPQHF,TRBJ1-5,.,TRBV5-1,.
TGTGCCAGCAGCCAAAGTGGGGGGAACTATGGCTACACCTTC,CASSQSGGNYGYTF,TRBJ1-2,.,TRBV7-8,.
TGTGCCAGCAGCTTAGGGGGACTAGCGGGGTACGAGCAGTACTTC,CASSLGGLAGYEQYF,TRBJ2-7,TRBD2,TRBV5-4,.
TGTGCCAGCAGACAGGGGGTCCAAGAGACCCAGTACTTC,CASRQGVQETQYF,TRBJ2-5,TRBD1,TRBV2,.
TGTGCCAGCAGTGAAGCGGGAGGGTCAGATACGCAGTATTTT,CASSEAGGSDTQYF,TRBJ2-3,TRBD2,TRBV6-9,.
TGCGCCAGCAGCTCCGCCGGGACAGGGGAAGAGACCCAGTACTTC,CASSSAGTGEETQYF,TRBJ2-5,TRBD1,TRBV5-1,once
TGTGCCAGCAGCCTCCCTAGCGGGGGGGCGGAGCAGTACTTC,CASSLPSGGAEQYF,TRBJ2-7,TRBD2,TRBV7-8,.
TGTGCCAGCAGCCGCGGGGGGGATTACAATGAGCAGTTCTTC,CASSRGGDYNEQFF,TRBJ2-1,TRBD2,TRBV6-4,few
TGTGCCAGCAGCTTGGAACGGGACGGGGAGCTGTTTTTT,CASSLERDGELFF,TRBJ2-2,.,TRBV5-4,.
TGTGCCAGCAGCTTATTTCCCCAAGAGACCCAGTACTTC,CASSLFPQETQYF,TRBJ2-5,.,TRBV7-7,.
TGTGCCATTCGACAGGGAGGGGGGACTGAAGCTTTCTTT,CAIRQGGGTEAFF,TRBJ1-1,TRBD1,TRBV11-3,.
TGTGCCAGCAGCCCCGGTGTCACCGTAGAAGGCTACACCTTC,CASSPGVTVEGYTF,TRBJ1-2,.,TRBV9,few
TGTGCCAGCAGCGGAATCGAGGGGGCGCAGGATTCACCCCTCCACTTT,CASSGIEGAQDSPLHF,TRBJ1-6,TRBD1,TRBV9,.
TGTGCCAGCAGCTTAGAGGGGATCAGCGGGAGGGCCGGCTACGAGCAGTACTTC,CASSLEGISGRAGYEQYF,TRBJ2-7,TRBD2,TRBV11-2,few
TGTGCCAGCAGCAGACAAGGACAGGGAAACTATGGCTACACCTTC,CASSRQGQGNYGYTF,TRBJ1-2,TRBD1,TRBV27,.
TGCGCCAGCCTCAAGGGACAGGGACTAAGCACAGATACGCAGTATTTT,CASLKGQGLSTDTQYF,TRBJ2-3,TRBD1,TRBV5-1,.
TGTGCCAGCAGCCCGCAGGGAGGGCAGCCCCAGCATTTT,CASSPQGGQPQHF,TRBJ1-5,.,TRBV7-9,once
TGTGCCAGCAGCTTTGCGTCCTCGACTAGCGGGGGTAGAAACATTCAGTACTTC,CASSFASSTSGGRNIQYF,TRBJ2-4,TRBD2,TRBV5-6,medium-sized
TGCGCCAGCAGAATCCCCACAGCTTCTACGCAGTATTTT,CASRIPTASTQYF,TRBJ2-3,.,TRBV10-2,.
TGTGCCAGTAGTACCCAAGGGACAGGGGGTGGGGAGACCCAGTACTTC,CASSTQGTGGGETQYF,TRBJ2-5,TRBD1,TRBV19,.
TGTGCCAGTGAGGGACTAGCGGGAGTTAGGAATGAGCAGTTCTTC,CASEGLAGVRNEQFF,TRBJ2-1,TRBD2,TRBV19,.
TGTGCCAGCAGGCGGCACACGGACTCTGGAAACACCATATATTTT,CASRRHTDSGNTIYF,TRBJ1-3,.,TRBV27,.
TGTGCCAGCAGCTTAGGGCTAGCGGGAGGGCCGGGAAGCACAGATACGCAGTATTTT,CASSLGLAGGPGSTDTQYF,TRBJ2-3,TRBD2,TRBV7-2,few
TGTGCCAGCAGCCTAGGGGGGTATAGCAATCAGCCCCAGCATTTT,CASSLGGYSNQPQHF,TRBJ1-5,.,TRBV6-6,.
TGTGCCAGCAGTGATGGCCCGCAAGAGACCCAGTACTTC,CASSDGPQETQYF,TRBJ2-5,.,TRBV2,few